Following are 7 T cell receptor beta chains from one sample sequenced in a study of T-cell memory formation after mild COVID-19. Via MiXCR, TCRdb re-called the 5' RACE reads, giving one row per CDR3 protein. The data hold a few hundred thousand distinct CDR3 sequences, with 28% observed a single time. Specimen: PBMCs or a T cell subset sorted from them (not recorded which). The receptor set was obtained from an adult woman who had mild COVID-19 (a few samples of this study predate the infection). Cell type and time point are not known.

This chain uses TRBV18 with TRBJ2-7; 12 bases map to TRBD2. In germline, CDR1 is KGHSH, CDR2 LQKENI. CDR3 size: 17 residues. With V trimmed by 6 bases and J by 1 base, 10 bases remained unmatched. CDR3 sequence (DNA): TGTGCCAGCTCGCGGACTAGCGGGATCGGGGGTTCCTACGAGCAGTACTTC. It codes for CASSRTSGIGGSYEQYF.

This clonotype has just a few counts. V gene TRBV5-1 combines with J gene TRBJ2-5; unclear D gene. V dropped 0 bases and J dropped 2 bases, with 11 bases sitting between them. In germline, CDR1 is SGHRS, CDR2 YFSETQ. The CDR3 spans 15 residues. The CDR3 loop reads CASSLGGRTQETQYF. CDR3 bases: TGCGCCAGCAGCTTGGGAGGCAGAACGCAAGAGACCCAGTACTTC.

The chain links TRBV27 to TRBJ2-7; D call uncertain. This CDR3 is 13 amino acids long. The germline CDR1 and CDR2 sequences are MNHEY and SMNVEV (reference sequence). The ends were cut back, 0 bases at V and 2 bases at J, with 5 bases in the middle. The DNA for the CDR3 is TGTGCCAGCAGTTTATCGCCCGCCTACGAGCAGTACTTC. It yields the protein CASSLSPAYEQYF.

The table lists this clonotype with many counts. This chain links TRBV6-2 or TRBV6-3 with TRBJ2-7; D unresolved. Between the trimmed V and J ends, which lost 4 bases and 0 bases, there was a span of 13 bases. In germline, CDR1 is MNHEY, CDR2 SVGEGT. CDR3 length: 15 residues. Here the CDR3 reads CASSSFLGSSYEQYF. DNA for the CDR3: TGTGCCAGCAGTTCTTTCCTGGGCAGCTCCTACGAGCAGTACTTC.

The CDR3 spells CATSGALGTDTQYF. The CDR3 nucleotides are TGTGCCACCTCTGGAGCCCTCGGCACAGATACGCAGTATTTT. This chain links TRBV24-1 with TRBJ2-3; D is uncertain. Germline lookup yields CDR1 KGHDR and CDR2 SFDVKD. Trimming took 9 bases from V and 1 from J, leaving 13 bases between them. The CDR3 spans 14 residues.

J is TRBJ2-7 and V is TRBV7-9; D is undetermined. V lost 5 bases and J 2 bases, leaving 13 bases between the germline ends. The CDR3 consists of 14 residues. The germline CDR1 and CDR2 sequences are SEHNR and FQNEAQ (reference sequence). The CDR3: CASSQDTLTYEQYF. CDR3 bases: TGTGCCAGCAGCCAAGACACGCTGACCTACGAGCAGTACTTC.

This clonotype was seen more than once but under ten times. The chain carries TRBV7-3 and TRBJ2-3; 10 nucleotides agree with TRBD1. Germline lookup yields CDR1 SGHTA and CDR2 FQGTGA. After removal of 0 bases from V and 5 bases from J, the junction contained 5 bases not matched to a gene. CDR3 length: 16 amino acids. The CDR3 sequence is CASSLTIGQGGDTQYF. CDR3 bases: TGTGCCAGCAGCTTAACTATTGGACAGGGGGGAGATACGCAGTATTTT. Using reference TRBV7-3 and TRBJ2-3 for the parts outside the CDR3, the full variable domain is GAGVSQTPSNKVTEKGKYVELRCDPISGHTALYWYRQSLGQGPEFLIYFQGTGAADDSGLPNDRFFAVRPEGSVSTLKIQRTERGDSAVYLCASSLTIGQGGDTQYFGPGTRLTVL.